A selection of T cell receptor beta chains follows, all from one sample in a study of T-cell reconstitution after alpha-beta-depleted transplantation in children. TCRdb re-called the PCR reads through MiXCR, storing one row per CDR3 protein. The table records under 850,000 distinct CDR3 sequences, less than 15% of them present only once. Sequenced here: PBMCs, sampled before TCRalphabeta/CD19-depleted stem cell transplant. Receptors were obtained from a girl aged 2 to 10 with congenital amegakaryocytic thrombocytopenia, due to receive a stem cell transplant. Both conserved end residues are part of each CDR3. Each record gives: clone size, D gene, J gene, V gene, CDR3 DNA, CDR3 protein. The D gene is left open where the match is weak. Expanded clones are given a class, and other clones once, few, many or no size at all.

>many|-|TRBJ2-7|TRBV7-6
TGTGCCAGCAGCCCTGCTTACACTAGCTCGTCCGAGCAGTACTTC
CASSPAYTSSSEQYF
>many|-|TRBJ2-7|TRBV12-3/TRBV12-4
TGTGCCAGCAGTTCTCCGGGATGGTACGAGCAGTACTTC
CASSSPGWYEQYF
>many|TRBD1|TRBJ2-6|TRBV5-1
TGCGCCAGCGGACAGGTTATTGCTGGGGCCAACGTCCTGACTTTC
CASGQVIAGANVLTF
>-|-|TRBJ2-3|TRBV7-6
TGTGTCAGCAGCTTAGCGTTCTCGCTCACAGATACGCAGTATTTT
CVSSLAFSLTDTQYF
>-|TRBD2|TRBJ2-7|TRBV5-1
TGCGCCAGCAGCCCCCAAGGCGGCGGGAGTTTGAGTGCCTACGAGCAGTACTTC
CASSPQGGGSLSAYEQYF
>many|-|TRBJ2-7|TRBV5-1
TGCGCCAGCAGCTTGGGATGGGGGAACTCCTACGAGCAGTACTTC
CASSLGWGNSYEQYF
>many|TRBD2|TRBJ2-1|TRBV5-1
TGCGCCAGCAGCTTGTCTCTAGCGGGAGTCGATGAGCAGTTCTTC
CASSLSLAGVDEQFF
>few|-|TRBJ2-7|TRBV28
TGTGCCAGCAGTTTCCCCAGGGGCGCATCCTACGAGCAGTACTTC
CASSFPRGASYEQYF
>-|TRBD1|TRBJ2-7|TRBV14
TGTGCCAGCAGTCGAACTAATGACAGGGGGCGTCCCAAGGCCCACGAGCAGTACTTC
CASSRTNDRGRPKAHEQYF
>-|-|TRBJ2-1|TRBV20-1
TGCAGTGCTAGAGATGTTCGCCTACTCTACAATGAGCAGTTCTTC
CSARDVRLLYNEQFF
>few|-|TRBJ1-5|TRBV20-1
TGCAGTGCTAGATTTCTGGGTCGGCAGCCCCAGCATTTT
CSARFLGRQPQHF
>-|-|TRBJ2-2|TRBV7-7
TGTGCCAGCAGCACGGAGGACGGGGAGCTGTTTTTT
CASSTEDGELFF
>-|TRBD2|TRBJ2-7|TRBV20-1
TGCAGTGCTAGAGATGGCCTAGCGGGATTCTACGAGCAGTACTTC
CSARDGLAGFYEQYF
>few|-|TRBJ1-1|TRBV3-1
TGTGCCAGCAGCCACGGCGGGAGGACTGAAGCTTTCTTT
CASSHGGRTEAFF